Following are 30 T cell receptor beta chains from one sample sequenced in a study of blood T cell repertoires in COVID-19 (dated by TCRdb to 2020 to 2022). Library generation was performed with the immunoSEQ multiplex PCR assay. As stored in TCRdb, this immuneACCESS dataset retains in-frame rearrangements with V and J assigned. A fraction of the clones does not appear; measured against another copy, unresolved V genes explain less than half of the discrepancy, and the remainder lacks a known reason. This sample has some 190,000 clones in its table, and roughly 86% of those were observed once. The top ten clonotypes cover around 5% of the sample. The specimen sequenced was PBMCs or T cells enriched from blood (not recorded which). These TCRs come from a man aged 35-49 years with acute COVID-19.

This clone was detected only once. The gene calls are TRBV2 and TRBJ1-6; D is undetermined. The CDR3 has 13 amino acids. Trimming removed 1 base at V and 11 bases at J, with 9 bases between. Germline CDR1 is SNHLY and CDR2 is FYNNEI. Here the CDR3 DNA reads TGTGCCAGCAGTGAAGTCCGGGAACCACCCCTCCACTTT. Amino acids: CASSEVREPPLHF.

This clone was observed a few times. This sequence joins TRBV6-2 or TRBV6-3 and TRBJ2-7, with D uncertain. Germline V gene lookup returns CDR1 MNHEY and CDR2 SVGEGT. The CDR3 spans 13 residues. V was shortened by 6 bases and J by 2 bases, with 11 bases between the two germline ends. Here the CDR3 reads CASSLPEPYEQYF. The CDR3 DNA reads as TGTGCCAGCAGCCTCCCTGAGCCCTACGAGCAGTACTTC.

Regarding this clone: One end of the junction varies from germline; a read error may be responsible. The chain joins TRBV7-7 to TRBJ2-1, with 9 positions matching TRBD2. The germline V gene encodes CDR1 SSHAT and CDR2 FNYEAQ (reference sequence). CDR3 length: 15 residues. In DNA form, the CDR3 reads TGTGCTAGCAGCTCGGGACTAGCAGTTTACAATGAGCAGTTCTTC. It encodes CASSSGLAVYNEQFF.

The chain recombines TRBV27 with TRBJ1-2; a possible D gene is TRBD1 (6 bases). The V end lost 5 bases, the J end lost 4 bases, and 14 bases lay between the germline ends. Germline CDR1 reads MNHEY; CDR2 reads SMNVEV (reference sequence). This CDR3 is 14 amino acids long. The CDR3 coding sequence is TGTGCCAGCAGTCACGGGACATTCGGCTATGGCTACACCTTC. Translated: CASSHGTFGYGYTF.

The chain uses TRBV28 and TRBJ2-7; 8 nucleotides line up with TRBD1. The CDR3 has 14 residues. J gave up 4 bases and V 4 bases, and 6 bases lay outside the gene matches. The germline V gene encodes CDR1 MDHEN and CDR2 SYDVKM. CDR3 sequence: CASSSGTGTYEQYF. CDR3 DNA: TGTGCCAGCAGTTCCGGGACAGGAACTTACGAGCAGTACTTC.

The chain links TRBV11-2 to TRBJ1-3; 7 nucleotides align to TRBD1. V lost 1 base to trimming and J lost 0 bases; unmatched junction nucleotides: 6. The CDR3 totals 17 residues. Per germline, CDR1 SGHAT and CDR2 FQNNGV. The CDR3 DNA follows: TGTGCCAGCAGCTTAGGAGGCAGGGGGTACTCTGGAAACACCATATATTTT. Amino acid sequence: CASSLGGRGYSGNTIYF.

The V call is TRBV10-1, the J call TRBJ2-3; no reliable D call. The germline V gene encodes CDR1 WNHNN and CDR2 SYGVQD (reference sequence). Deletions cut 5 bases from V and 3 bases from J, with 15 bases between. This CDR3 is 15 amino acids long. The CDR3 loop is CASSPAAGRTDTQYF. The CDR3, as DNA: TGCGCCAGCAGTCCCGCCGCCGGCAGGACAGATACGCAGTATTTT.

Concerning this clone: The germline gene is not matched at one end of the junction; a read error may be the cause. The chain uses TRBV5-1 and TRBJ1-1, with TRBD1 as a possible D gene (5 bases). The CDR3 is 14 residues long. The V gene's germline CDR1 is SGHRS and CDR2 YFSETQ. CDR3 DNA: TGCGCCGGCAGCGGGGGGGAGACGGGCGCTGAAGCTTTCTTT. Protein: CAGSGGETGAEAFF.

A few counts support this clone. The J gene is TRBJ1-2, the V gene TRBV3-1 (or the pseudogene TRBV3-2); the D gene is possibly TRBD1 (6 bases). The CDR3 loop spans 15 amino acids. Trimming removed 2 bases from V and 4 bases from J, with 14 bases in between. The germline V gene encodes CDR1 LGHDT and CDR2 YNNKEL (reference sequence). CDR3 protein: CASSQWGREPYGYTF. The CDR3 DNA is TGTGCCAGCAGCCAATGGGGGCGCGAACCCTATGGCTACACCTTC.

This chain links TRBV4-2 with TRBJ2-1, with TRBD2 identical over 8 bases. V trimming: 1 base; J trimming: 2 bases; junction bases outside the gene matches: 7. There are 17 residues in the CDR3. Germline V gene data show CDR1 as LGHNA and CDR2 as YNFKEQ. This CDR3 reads CASSQATGGVAYNEQFF. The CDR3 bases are TGTGCCAGCAGCCAAGCGACGGGAGGGGTAGCCTACAATGAGCAGTTCTTC.

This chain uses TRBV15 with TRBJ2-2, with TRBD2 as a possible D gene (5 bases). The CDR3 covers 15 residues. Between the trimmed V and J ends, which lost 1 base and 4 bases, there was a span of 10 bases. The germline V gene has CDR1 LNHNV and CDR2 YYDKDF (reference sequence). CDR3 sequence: CATSRGSGSTGELFF. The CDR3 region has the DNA TGTGCCACCAGCAGAGGGAGCGGATCCACCGGGGAGCTGTTTTTT.

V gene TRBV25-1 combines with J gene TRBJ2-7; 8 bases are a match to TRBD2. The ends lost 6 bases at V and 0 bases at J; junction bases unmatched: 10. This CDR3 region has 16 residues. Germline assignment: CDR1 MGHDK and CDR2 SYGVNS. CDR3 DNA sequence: TGTGCCAGCAGCGCCCCAAGCACTAGCGGCTCCTACGAGCAGTACTTC. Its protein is CASSAPSTSGSYEQYF.

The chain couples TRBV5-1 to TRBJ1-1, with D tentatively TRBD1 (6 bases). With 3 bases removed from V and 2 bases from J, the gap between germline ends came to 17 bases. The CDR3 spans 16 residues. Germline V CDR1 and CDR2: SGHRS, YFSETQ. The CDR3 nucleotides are TGCGCCAGCAGCTCGGATGGCAGGGGCCTAAACACTGAAGCTTTCTTT. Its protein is CASSSDGRGLNTEAFF.

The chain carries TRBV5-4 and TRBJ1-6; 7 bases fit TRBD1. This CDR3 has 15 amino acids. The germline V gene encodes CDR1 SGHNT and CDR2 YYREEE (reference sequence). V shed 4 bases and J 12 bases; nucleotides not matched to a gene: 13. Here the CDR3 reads CASSRQQGTDGPLHF. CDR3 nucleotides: TGTGCCAGCAGCCGTCAACAGGGGACAGACGGACCCCTCCACTTT.

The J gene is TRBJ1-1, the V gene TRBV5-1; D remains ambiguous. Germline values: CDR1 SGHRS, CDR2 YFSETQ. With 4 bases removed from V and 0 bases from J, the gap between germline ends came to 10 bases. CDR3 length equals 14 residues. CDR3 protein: CASSARGLNTEAFF. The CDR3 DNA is TGCGCCAGCAGCGCCCGAGGCCTGAACACTGAAGCTTTCTTT.

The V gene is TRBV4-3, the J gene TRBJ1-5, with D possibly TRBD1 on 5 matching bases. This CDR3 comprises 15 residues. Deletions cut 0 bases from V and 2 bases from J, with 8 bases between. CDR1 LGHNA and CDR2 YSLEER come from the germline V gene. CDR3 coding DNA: TGCGCCAGCAGCCAAGATCCGGGGGGCAATCAGCCCCAGCATTTT. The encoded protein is CASSQDPGGNQPQHF.

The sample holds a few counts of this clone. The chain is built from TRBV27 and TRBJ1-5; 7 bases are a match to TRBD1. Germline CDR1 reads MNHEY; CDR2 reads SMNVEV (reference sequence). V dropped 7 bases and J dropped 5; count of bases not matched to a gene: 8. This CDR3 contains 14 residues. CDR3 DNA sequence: TGTGCCAGCACGACGCGACAGGGCGATCAGCCCCAGCATTTT. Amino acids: CASTTRQGDQPQHF.

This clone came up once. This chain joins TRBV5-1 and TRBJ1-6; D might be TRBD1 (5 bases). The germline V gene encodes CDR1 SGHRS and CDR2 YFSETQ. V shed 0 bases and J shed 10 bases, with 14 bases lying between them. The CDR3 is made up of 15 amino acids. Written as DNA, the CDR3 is TGCGCCAGCAGCTTGGCCGGCAGGGTACAATCACCCCTCCACTTT. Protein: CASSLAGRVQSPLHF. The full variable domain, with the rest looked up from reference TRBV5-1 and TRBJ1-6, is KAGVTQTPRYLIKTRGQQVTLSCSPISGHRSVSWYQQTPGQGLQFLFEYFSETQRNKGNFPGRFSGRQFSNSRSEMNVSTLELGDSALYLCASSLAGRVQSPLHFGNGTRLTVT.

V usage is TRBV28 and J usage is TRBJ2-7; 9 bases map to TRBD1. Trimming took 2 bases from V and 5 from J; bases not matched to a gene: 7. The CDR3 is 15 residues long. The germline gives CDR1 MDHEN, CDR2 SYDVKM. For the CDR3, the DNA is TGTGCCAGCAGTTTACCGGACAGGGGTAGACACGAGCAGTACTTC. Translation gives CASSLPDRGRHEQYF. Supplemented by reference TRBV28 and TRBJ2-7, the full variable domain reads DVKVTQSSRYLVKRTGEKVFLECVQDMDHENMFWYRQDPGLGLRLIYFSYDVKMKEKGDIPEGYSVSREKKERFSLILESASTNQTSMYLCASSLPDRGRHEQYFGPGTRLTVT.

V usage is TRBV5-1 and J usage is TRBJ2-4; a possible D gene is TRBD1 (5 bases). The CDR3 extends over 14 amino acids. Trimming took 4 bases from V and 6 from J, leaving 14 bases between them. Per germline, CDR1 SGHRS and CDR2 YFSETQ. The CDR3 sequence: CASSRDSLSNIQYF. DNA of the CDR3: TGCGCCAGCAGCCGAGACAGTTTGTCAAACATTCAGTACTTC.

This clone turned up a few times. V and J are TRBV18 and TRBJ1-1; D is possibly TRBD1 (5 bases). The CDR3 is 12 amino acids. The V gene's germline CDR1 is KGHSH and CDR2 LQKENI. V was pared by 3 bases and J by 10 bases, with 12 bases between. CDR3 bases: TGTGCCAGCTCACCGCAAGAACAGGCAGCTTTCTTT. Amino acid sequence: CASSPQEQAAFF.

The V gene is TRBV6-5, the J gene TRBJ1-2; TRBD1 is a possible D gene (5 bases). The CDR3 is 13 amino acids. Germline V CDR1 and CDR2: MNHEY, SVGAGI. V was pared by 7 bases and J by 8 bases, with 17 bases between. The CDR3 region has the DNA TGTGCCAGCATTCGCCAGGGAAAGGGCGGCTACACCTTC. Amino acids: CASIRQGKGGYTF.

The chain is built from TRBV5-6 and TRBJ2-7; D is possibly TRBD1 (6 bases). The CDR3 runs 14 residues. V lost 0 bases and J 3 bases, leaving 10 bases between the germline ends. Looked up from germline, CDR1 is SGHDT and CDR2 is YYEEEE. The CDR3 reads CASSLGTVYYEQYF. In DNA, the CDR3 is TGTGCCAGCAGCTTGGGGACAGTATACTACGAGCAGTACTTC.

The CDR3 region is CASSATGRGRETQYF. The CDR3 coding sequence is TGTGCCAGCAGTGCAACCGGACGGGGAAGAGAGACCCAGTACTTC. The gene calls are TRBV2 and TRBJ2-5; a weak D match, TRBD2 (5 bases). CDR3 length: 15 residues. V was pared by 4 bases and J by 4 bases, with 16 bases between. CDR1 is SNHLY, CDR2 FYNNEI, per germline.

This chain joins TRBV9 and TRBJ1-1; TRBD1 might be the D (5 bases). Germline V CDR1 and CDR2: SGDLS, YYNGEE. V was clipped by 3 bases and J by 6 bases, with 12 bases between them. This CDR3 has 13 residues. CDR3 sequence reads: CASSDSSGPEAFF. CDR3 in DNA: TGTGCCAGCAGCGATTCATCAGGGCCTGAAGCTTTCTTT. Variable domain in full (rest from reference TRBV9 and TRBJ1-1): DSGVTQTPKHLITATGQRVTLRCSPRSGDLSVYWYQQSLDQGLQFLIQYYNGEERAKGNILERFSAQQFPDLHSELNLSSLELGDSALYFCASSDSSGPEAFFGQGTRLTVV.

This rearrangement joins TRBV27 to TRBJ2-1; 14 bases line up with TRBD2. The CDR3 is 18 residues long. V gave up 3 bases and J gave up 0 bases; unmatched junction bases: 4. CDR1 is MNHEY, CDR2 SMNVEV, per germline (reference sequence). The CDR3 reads CASSLRLAGGSSYNEQFF. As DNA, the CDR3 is TGTGCCAGCAGTTTGAGACTAGCGGGAGGGAGCTCCTACAATGAGCAGTTCTTC.

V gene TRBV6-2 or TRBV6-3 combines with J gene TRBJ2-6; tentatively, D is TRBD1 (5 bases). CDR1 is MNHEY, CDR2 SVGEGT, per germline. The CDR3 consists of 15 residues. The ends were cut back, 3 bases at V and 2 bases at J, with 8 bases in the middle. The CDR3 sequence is CASSYRGTGANVLTF. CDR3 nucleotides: TGTGCCAGCAGTTATAGGGGCACTGGGGCCAACGTCCTGACTTTC.

CDR3 in DNA: TGTGCCAGCAGGCCGGGACAGGGCTTTCAGCCCCAGCATTTT. This sequence encodes CASRPGQGFQPQHF. The rearrangement joins TRBV27 to TRBJ1-5; 9 bases line up with TRBD1. Trimming removed 6 bases from V and 6 bases from J; junction bases left unmatched: 6. Per the germline V gene, CDR1 is MNHEY and CDR2 is SMNVEV (reference sequence). The CDR3 is 14 amino acids.

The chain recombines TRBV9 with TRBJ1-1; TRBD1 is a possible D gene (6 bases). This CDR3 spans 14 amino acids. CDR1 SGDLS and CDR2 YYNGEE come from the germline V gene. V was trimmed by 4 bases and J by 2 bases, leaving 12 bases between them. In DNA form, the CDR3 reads TGTGCCAGCAGCTTGGGCAGGGGAAACACTGAAGCTTTCTTT. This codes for CASSLGRGNTEAFF.

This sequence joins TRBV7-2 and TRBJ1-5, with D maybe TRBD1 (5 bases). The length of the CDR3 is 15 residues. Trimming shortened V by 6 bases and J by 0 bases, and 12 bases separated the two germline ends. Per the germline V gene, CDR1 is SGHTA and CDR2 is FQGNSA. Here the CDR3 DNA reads TGTGCCAGCAGTAGGGGCGTTTATAGCAATCAGCCCCAGCATTTT. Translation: CASSRGVYSNQPQHF.